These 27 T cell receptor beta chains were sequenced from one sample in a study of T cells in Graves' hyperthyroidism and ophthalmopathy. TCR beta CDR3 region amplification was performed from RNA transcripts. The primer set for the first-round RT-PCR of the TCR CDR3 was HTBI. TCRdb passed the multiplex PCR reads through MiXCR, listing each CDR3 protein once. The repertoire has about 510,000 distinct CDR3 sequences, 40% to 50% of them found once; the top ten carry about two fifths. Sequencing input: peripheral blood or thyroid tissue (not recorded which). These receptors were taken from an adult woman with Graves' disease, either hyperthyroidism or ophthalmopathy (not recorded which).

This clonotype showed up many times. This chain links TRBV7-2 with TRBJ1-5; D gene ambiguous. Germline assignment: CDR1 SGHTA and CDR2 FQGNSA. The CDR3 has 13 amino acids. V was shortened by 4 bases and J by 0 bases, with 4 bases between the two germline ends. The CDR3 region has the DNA TGTGCCAGCAGCTCGGGTAGCAATCAGCCCCAGCATTTT. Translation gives CASSSGSNQPQHF.

The CDR3 loop reads CAIRGETQYF. In DNA, the CDR3 is TGTGCCATCAGAGGGGAGACCCAGTACTTC. The rearrangement uses TRBV10-3 and TRBJ2-5; D not resolved. There are 10 residues in the CDR3. V shed 6 bases and J shed 5 bases, with 4 bases lying between them. From germline, CDR1 is ENHRY and CDR2 SYGVKD.

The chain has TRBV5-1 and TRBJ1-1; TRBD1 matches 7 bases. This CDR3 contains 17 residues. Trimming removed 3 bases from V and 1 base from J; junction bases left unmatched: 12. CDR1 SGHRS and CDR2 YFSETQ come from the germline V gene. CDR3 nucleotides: TGCGCCAGCAGCTCAAGATCCACCGGGACAGCGAACACTGAAGCTTTCTTT. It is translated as CASSSRSTGTANTEAFF.

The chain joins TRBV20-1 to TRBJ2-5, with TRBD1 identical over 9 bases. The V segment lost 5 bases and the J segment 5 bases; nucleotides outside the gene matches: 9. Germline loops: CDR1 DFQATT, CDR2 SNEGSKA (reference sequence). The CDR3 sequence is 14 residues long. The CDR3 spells CSAYTRDRDETQYF. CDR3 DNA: TGCAGTGCTTATACCCGGGACAGGGACGAGACCCAGTACTTC.

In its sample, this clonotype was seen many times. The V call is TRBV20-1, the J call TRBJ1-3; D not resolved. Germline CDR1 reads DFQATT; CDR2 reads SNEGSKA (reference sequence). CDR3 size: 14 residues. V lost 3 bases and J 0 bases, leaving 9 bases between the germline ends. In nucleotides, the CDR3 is TGCAGTGCTAGTCCGCCCCTCTCTGGAAACACCATATATTTT. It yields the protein CSASPPLSGNTIYF.

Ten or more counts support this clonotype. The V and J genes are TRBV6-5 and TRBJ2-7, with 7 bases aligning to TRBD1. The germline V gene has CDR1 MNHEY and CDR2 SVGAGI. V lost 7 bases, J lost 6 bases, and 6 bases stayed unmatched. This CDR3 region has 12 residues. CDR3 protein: CASNGPGGEQYF. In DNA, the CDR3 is TGTGCCAGCAACGGACCAGGGGGCGAGCAGTACTTC.

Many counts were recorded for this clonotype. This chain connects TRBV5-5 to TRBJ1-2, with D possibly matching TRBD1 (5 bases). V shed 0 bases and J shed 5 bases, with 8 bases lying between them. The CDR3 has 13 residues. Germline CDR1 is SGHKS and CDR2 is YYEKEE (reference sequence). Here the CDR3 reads CASSLGQQYGYTF. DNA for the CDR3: TGTGCCAGCAGCTTGGGACAGCAGTATGGCTACACCTTC.

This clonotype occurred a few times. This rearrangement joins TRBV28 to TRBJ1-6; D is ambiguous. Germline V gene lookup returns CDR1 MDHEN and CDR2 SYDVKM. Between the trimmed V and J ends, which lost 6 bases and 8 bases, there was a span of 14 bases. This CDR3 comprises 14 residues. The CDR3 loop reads CASRQHGSHSPLHF. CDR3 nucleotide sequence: TGTGCCAGCAGGCAACACGGATCCCATTCACCCCTCCACTTT.

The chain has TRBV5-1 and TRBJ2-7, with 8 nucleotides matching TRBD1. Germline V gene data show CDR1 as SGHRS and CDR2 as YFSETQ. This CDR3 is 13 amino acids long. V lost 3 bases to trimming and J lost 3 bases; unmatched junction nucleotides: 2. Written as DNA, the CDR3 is TGCGCCAGCAGCTGGGACAGGCTCTACGAGCAGTACTTC. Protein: CASSWDRLYEQYF.

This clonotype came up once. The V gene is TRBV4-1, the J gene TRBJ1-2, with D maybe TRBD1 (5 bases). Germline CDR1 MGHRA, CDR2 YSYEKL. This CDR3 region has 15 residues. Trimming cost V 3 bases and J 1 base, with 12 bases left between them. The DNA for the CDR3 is TGCGCCAGCAGCCATCAAGTTCAGGGTAACTATGGCTACACCTTC. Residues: CASSHQVQGNYGYTF.

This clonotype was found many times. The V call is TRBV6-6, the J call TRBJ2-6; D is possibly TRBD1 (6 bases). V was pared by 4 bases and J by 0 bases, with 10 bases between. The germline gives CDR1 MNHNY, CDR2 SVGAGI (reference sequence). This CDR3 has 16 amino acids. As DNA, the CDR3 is TGTGCCAGCAGTTGGACAGCCAACTCTGGGGCCAACGTCCTGACTTTC. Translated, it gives CASSWTANSGANVLTF.

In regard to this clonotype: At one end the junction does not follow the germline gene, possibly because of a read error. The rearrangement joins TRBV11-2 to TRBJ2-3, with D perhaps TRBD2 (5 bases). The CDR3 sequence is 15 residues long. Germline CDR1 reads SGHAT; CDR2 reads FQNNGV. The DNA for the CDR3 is TGTGCTAGCAGCTCGTCGGGGTCCAACACAGATACGCAGTATTTT. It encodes CASSSSGSNTDTQYF.

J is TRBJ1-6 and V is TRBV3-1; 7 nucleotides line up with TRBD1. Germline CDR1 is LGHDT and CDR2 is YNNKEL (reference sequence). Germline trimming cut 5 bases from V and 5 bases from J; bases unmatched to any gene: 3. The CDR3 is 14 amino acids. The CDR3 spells CASSKGQNNSPLHF. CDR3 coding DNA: TGTGCCAGCAGCAAGGGACAGAATAATTCACCCCTCCACTTT.

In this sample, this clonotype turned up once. This CDR3 is CASTSDPVTGELFF. The DNA for the CDR3 is TGCGCCAGCACCTCGGACCCGGTGACCGGGGAGCTGTTTTTT. This chain uses TRBV5-1 with TRBJ2-2; D gene unclear. Germline-derived CDR1 and CDR2 are SGHRS and YFSETQ. The length of the CDR3 is 14 residues. Trimming cost V 6 bases and J 5 bases, with 14 bases left between them.

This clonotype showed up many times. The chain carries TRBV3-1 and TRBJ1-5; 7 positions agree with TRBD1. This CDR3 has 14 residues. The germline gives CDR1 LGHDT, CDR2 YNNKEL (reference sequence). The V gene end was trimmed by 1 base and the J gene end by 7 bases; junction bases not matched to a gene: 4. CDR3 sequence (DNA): TGTGCCAGCAGCCAAGGACAGGGAAGCCAGCCCCAGCATTTT. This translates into CASSQGQGSQPQHF.

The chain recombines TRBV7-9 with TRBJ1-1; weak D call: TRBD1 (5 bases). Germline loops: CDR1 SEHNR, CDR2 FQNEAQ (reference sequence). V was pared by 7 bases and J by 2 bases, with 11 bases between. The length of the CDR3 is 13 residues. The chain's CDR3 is CASNPQGNTEAFF. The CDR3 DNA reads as TGTGCCAGCAACCCCCAGGGTAACACTGAAGCTTTCTTT.

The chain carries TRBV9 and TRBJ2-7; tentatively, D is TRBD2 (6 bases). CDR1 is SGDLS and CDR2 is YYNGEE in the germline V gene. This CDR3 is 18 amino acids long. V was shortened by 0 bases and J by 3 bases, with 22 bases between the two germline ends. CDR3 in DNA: TGTGCCAGCAGCGTAGGGCCCGGGGCCCCCGGGACTCACTACGAGCAGTACTTC. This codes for CASSVGPGAPGTHYEQYF.

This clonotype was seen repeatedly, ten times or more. CDR3 nucleotides: TGTGCCAGCAGCCCTAGAGGTCCGGGCCGGAACACCGGGGAGCTGTTTTTT. Translating gives CASSPRGPGRNTGELFF. The V and J genes are TRBV7-9 and TRBJ2-2; D gene unclear. The germline CDR1 and CDR2 sequences are SEHNR and FQNEAQ (reference sequence). V lost 5 bases to trimming and J lost 1 base, with 17 bases between them. CDR3 size: 17 residues.

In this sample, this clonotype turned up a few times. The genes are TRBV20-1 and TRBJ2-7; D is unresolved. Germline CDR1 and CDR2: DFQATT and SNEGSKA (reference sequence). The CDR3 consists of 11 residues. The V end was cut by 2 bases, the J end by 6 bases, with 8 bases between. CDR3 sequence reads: CSARTALEQYF. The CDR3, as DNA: TGCAGTGCTAGAACAGCGCTCGAGCAGTACTTC.

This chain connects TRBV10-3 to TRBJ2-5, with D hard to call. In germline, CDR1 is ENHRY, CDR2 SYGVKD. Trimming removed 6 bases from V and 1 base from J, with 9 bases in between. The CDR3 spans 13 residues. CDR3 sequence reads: CAIRRPTQETQYF. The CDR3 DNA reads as TGTGCCATCAGACGACCGACCCAAGAGACCCAGTACTTC.

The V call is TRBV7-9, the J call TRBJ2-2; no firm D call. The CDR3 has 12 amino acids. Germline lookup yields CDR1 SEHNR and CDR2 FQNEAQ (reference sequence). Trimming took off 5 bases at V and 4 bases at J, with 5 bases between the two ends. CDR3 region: CASSHSTGELFF. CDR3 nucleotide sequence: TGTGCCAGCAGCCACTCCACCGGGGAGCTGTTTTTT.

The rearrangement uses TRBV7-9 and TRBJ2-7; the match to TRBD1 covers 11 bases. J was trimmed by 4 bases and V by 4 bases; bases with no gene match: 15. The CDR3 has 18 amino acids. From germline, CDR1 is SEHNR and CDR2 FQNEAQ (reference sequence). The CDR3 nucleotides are TGTGCCAGCAGCTCATTCTCCGGGACAGGGGGAACAGTGTACGAGCAGTACTTC. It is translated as CASSSFSGTGGTVYEQYF.

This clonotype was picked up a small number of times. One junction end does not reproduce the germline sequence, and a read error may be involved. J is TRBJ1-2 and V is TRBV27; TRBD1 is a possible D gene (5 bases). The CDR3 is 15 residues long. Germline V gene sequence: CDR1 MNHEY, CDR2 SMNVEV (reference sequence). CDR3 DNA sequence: TGTGCCAGCAGCTTATCCCCAGGGTTGGGCTATGGCTACACCTTC. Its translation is CASSLSPGLGYGYTF.

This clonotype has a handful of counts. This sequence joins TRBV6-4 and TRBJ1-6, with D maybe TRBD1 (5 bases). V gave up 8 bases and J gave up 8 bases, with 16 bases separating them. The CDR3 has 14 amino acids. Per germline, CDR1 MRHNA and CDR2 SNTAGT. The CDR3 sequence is CASLSAGRDSPLHF. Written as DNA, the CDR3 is TGTGCCAGCCTCTCGGCAGGGAGGGATTCACCCCTCCACTTT.

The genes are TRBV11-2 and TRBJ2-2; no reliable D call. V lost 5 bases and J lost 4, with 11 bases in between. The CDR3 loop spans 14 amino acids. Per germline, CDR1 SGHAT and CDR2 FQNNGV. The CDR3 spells CASSPALATGELFF. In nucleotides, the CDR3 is TGTGCCAGCAGCCCCGCGTTAGCCACCGGGGAGCTGTTTTTT.

The CDR3 is CASIGGSTEAFF. The DNA of the CDR3 is TGTGCCAGCATAGGGGGGAGCACTGAAGCTTTCTTT. The chain uses TRBV2 and TRBJ1-1; possibly TRBD1 for D (6 bases). CDR1 is SNHLY and CDR2 is FYNNEI in the germline V gene. The CDR3 is 12 amino acids. V dropped 7 bases and J dropped 4 bases, with 10 bases sitting between them. Supplemented by reference TRBV2 and TRBJ1-1, the full variable domain reads EPEVTQTPSHQVTQMGQEVILRCVPISNHLYFYWYRQILGQKVEFLVSFYNNEISEKSEIFDDQFSVERPDGSNFTLKIRSTKLEDSAMYFCASIGGSTEAFFGQGTRLTVV.

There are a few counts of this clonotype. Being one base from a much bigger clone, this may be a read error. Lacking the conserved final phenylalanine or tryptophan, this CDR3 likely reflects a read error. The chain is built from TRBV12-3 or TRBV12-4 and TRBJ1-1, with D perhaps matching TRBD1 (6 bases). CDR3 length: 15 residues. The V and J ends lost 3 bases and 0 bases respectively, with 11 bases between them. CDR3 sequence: CASSFIRQVNTEAFL. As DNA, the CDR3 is TGTGCCAGCAGTTTCATACGACAGGTGAACACTGAAGCTTTCCTT.